This T cell receptor beta chain was sequenced in a study of siplizumab effects on memory and regulatory T cells. Findings and caveats of the study: Sequences below about 10^-5 frequency were poorly captured. As a result, only a minor fraction of alloreactive clones mapped to unstimulated subsets. Proof of suppressive function in proliferating Tregs from siplizumab cultures was not established. Alloreactive sequences traceable to unstimulated CD4+ memory cells declined significantly under siplizumab.

The method was immunoSEQ multiplex PCR; TCRdb's version includes in-frame clones alone and lacks a portion of them. The table lists 120,000 or so clones, 80% to 95% of them singletons. About this clone itself: Its matching antigen is unknown.

Germline CDR1 reads SGHNT; CDR2 reads YENEEA. The V gene lost 5 bases and the J gene lost 5 bases, with 9 bases spanning the gap. This CDR3 contains 12 residues. The receptor's source is a human donor in good health. The specimen was CD4+ T cells sorted from blood. The genes are TRBV11-3 and TRBJ1-1; D remains ambiguous. The CDR3 coding sequence is TGTGCCAGCAGCAGCATGGGGACTGAAGCTTTCTTT. It codes for CASSSMGTEAFF.